Given below is one T cell receptor (beta chain) in context. This sample stems from a study of T cell changes during pregnancy in multiple sclerosis. The CDR3 length is 15 residues. V dropped 2 bases and J dropped 4 bases, with 12 bases sitting between them. Germline-derived CDR1 and CDR2 are MNHEY and SVGAGI. Clones were read by immunoSEQ multiplex PCR, and TCRdb kept only the in-frame ones, dropping some. Of 35,000 to 45,000 clones in the sample, over 85% were seen once. The V and J genes are TRBV6-5 and TRBJ1-5, with D possibly being TRBD1 (5 bases). Sequences were derived from peripheral blood, sampled before pregnancy. This TCR derives from a female donor with multiple sclerosis, enrolled in a pregnancy study. CDR3 residues: CASSYGAETNQPQHF. The CDR3, as DNA: TGTGCCAGCAGTTACGGGGCCGAGACAAATCAGCCCCAGCATTTT.